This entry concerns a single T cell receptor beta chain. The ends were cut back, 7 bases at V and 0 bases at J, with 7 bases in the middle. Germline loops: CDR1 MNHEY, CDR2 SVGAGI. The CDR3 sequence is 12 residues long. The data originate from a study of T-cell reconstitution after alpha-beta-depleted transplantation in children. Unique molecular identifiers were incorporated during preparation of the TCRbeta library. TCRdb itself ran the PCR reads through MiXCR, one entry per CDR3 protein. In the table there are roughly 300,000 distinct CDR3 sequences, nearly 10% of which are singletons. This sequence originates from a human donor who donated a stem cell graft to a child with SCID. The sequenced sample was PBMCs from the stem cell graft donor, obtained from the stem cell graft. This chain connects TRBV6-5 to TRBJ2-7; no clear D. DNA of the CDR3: TGTGCCAGCAAAGGAAGCTCCTACGAGCAGTACTTC. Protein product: CASKGSSYEQYF.